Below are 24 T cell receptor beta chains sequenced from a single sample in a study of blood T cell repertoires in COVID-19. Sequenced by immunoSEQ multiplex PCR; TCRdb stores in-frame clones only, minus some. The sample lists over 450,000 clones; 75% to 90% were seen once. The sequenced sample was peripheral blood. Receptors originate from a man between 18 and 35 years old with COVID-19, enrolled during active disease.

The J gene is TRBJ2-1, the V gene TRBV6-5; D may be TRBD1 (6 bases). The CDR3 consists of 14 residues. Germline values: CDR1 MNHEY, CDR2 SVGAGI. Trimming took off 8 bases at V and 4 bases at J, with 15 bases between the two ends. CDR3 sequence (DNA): TGTGCCAGCGAAGGGGGACGGGTATACAATGAGCAGTTCTTC. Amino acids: CASEGGRVYNEQFF.

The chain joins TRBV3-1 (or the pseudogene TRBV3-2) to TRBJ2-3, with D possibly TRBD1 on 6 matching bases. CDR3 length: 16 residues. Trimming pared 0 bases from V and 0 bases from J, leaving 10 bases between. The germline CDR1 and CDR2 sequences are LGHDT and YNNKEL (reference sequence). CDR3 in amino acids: CASSQEGTPSTDTQYF. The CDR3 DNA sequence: TGTGCCAGCAGCCAAGAAGGGACACCCAGCACAGATACGCAGTATTTT.

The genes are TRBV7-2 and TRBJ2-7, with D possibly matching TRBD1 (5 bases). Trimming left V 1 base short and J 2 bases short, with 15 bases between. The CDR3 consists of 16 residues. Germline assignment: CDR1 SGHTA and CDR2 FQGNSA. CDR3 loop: CASSLVIGHSAYEQYF. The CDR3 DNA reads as TGTGCCAGCAGCTTAGTGATCGGACATTCAGCCTACGAGCAGTACTTC.

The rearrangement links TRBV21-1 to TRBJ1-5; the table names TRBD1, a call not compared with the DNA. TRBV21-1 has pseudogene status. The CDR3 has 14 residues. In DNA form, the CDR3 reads TGTGCCAGCAGCACAGACAGGGTTGAACAGCCCCAGCATTTT. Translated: CASSTDRVEQPQHF.

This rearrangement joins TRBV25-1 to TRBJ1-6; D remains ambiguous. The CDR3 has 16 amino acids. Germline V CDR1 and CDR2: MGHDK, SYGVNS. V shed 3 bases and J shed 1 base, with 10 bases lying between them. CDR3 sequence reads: CASSERSNSYNSPLHF. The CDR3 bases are TGTGCCAGCAGTGAGAGGTCCAATTCCTATAATTCACCCCTCCACTTT. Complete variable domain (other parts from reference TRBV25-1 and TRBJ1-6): EADIYQTPRYLVIGTGKKITLECSQTMGHDKMYWYQQDPGMELHLIHYSYGVNSTEKGDLSSESTVSRIRTEHFPLTLESARPSHTSQYLCASSERSNSYNSPLHFGNGTRLTVT.

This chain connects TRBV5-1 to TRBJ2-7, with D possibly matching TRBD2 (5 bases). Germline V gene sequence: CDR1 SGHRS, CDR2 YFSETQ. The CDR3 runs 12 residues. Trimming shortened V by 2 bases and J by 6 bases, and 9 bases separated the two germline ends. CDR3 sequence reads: CASSFNGIEQYF. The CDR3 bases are TGCGCCAGCAGCTTTAACGGGATCGAGCAGTACTTC.

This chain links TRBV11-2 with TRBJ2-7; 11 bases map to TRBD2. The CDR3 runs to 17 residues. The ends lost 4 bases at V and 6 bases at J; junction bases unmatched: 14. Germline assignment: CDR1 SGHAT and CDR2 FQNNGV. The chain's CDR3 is CASSSGLAVPSNLEQYF. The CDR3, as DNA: TGTGCCAGCAGCTCGGGACTAGCGGTGCCCAGCAACCTCGAGCAGTACTTC.

The CDR3 region is CAISEGRGRTDTQYF. In nucleotides, the CDR3 is TGTGCCATCAGTGAGGGGAGGGGCCGCACAGATACGCAGTATTTT. J is TRBJ2-3 and V is TRBV10-3; 7 bases are shared with TRBD2. The length of the CDR3 is 15 residues. Germline trimming cut 2 bases from V and 1 base from J; bases unmatched to any gene: 3. The germline V gene encodes CDR1 ENHRY and CDR2 SYGVKD.

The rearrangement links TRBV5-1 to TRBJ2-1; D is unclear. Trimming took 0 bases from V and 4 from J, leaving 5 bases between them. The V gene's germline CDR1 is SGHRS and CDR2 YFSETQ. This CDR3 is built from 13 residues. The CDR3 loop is CASSLAIYNEQFF. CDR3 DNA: TGCGCCAGCAGCTTGGCCATTTACAATGAGCAGTTCTTC.

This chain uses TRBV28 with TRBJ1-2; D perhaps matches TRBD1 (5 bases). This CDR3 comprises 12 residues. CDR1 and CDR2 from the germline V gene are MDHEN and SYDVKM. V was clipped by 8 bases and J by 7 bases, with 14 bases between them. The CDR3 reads CASWEGLFGYTF. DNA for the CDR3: TGTGCCAGCTGGGAGGGGTTGTTTGGCTACACCTTC.

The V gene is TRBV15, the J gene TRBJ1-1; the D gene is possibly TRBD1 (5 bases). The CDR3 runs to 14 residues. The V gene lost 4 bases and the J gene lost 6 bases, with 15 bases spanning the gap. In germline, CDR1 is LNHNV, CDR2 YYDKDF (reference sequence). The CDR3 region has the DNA TGTGCCACCAGCACCACCTGGACGGGGGCTGAAGCTTTCTTT. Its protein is CATSTTWTGAEAFF.

CDR3 coding DNA: TGTGCCAGCAGTCGAGGACAGGGTAACTATGGCTACACCTTC. Its translation is CASSRGQGNYGYTF. The rearrangement joins TRBV6-5 to TRBJ1-2, with 8 bases aligning to TRBD1. CDR3 length equals 14 residues. V lost 5 bases, J lost 1 base, and 3 bases stayed unmatched. Germline loops: CDR1 MNHEY, CDR2 SVGAGI.

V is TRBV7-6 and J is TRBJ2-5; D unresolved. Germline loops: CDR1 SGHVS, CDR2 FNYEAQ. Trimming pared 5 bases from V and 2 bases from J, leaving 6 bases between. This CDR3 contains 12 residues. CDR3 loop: CASSPRQETQYF. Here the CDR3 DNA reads TGTGCCAGCAGCCCCAGACAAGAGACCCAGTACTTC.

The CDR3 coding sequence is TGTGCCAGCAGTTACTCGGGGGCAGGTGATGATGAAAAACTGTTTTTT. This translates into CASSYSGAGDDEKLFF. This chain uses TRBV6-5 with TRBJ1-4; perhaps TRBD1 as D (6 bases). V was pared by 0 bases and J by 6 bases, with 14 bases between. Germline V lookup: CDR1 MNHEY, CDR2 SVGAGI. This CDR3 has 16 amino acids.

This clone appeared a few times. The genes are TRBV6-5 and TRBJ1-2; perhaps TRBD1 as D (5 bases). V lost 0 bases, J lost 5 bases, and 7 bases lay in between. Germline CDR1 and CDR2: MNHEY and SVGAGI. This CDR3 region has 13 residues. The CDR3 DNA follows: TGTGCCAGCAGTTACTCCGGGGGGTATGGCTACACCTTC. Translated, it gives CASSYSGGYGYTF.

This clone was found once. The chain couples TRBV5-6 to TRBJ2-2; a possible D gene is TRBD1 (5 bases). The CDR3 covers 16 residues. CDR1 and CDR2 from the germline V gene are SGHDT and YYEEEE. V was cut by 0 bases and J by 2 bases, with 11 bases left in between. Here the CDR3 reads CASSLVGVPNTGELFF. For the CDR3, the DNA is TGTGCCAGCAGCTTGGTAGGGGTTCCAAACACCGGGGAGCTGTTTTTT.

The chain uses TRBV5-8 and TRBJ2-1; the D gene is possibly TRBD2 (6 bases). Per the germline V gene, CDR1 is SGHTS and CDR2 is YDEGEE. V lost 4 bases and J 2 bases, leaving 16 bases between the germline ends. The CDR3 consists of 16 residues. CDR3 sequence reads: CASSEHSGLAYNEQFF. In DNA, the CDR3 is TGTGCCAGCAGCGAGCATAGCGGTTTGGCCTACAATGAGCAGTTCTTC.

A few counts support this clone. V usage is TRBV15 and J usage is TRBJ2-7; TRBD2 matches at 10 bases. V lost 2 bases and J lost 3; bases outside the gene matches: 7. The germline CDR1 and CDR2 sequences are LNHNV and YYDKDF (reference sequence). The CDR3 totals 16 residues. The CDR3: CATSRRRTSGDYEQYF. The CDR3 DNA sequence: TGTGCCACCAGCAGAAGAAGGACTAGCGGAGACTACGAGCAGTACTTC.

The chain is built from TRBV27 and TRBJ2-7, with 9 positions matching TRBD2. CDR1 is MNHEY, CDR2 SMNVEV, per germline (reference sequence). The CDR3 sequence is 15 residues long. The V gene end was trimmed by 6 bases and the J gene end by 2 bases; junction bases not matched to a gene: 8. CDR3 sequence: CASRYLSGGPYEQYF. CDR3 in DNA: TGTGCCAGCAGGTATCTTAGCGGGGGCCCCTACGAGCAGTACTTC.

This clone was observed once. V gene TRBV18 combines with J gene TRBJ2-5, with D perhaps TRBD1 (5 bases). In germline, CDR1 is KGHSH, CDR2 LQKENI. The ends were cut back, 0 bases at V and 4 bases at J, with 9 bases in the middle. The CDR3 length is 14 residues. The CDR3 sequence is CASSPPGALETQYF. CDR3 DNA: TGTGCCAGCTCACCACCAGGGGCCCTAGAGACCCAGTACTTC.

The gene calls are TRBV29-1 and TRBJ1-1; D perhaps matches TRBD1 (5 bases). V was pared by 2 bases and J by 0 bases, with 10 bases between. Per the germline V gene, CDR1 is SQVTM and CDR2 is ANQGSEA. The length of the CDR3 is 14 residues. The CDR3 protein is CSVERQLMNTEAFF. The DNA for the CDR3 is TGCAGCGTTGAAAGACAGCTAATGAACACTGAAGCTTTCTTT.

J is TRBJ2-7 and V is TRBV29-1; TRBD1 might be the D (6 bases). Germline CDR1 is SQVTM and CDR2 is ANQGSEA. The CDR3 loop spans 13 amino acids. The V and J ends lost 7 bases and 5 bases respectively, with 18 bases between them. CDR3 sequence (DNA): TGCAGCGCCGGAGGACAGCACCGCCACGAGCAGTACTTC. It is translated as CSAGGQHRHEQYF.

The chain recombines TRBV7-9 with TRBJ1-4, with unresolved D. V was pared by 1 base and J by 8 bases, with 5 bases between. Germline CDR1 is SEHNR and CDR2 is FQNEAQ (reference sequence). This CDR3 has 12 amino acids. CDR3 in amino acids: CASSLGEEKLFF. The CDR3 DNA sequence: TGTGCCAGCAGCTTAGGCGAAGAAAAACTGTTTTTT.

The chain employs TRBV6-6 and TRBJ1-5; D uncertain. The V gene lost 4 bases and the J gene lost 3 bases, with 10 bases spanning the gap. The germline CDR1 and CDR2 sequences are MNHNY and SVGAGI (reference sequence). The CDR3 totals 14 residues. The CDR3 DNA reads TGTGCCAGCAGTTCCCGCAACAACAATCAGCCCCAGCATTTT. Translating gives CASSSRNNNQPQHF.